Listed below are T cell receptor beta chains from one sample, sequenced in a study of T cells after yellow fever vaccination. TCRdb recomputed calls from the 5' RACE reads with MiXCR, one row per CDR3 protein. The sample yields some 160,000 distinct CDR3 sequences, around 9.7% seen once. This specimen was CD8+ T cells sorted from PBMCs, taken 45 days after the yellow fever booster vaccination. Source of these receptors: a man in his late teens or twenties who received the YFV17D yellow fever vaccine. The CDR3 runs from the conserved cysteine through the conserved F or W. The D gene is left open where the match is weak. Clone size is not always given. Where it is, it says once, few, many or a class for expanded clones.

cdr3_aa	cdr3_nt	v_call	d_call	j_call	clone_size
CASSHGVVGEDQPQHF	TGTGCCAGCAGCCACGGGGTAGTAGGGGAGGATCAGCCCCAGCATTTT	TRBV3-1	.	TRBJ1-5	.
CASSLGGGGSEAFF	TGTGCCAGCAGCTTAGGGGGTGGGGGTTCTGAAGCTTTCTTT	TRBV7-9	.	TRBJ1-1	.
CASSLLADHNEQFF	TGTGCCAGCAGCTTACTAGCGGACCACAATGAGCAGTTCTTC	TRBV6-5	TRBD2	TRBJ2-1	.
CASSTERGALNSPLHF	TGCGCCAGCAGCACGGAACGGGGGGCCCTTAATTCACCCCTCCACTTT	TRBV4-1	.	TRBJ1-6	few
CASSYSGTHYEQYF	TGTGCCAGCAGTTATTCCGGGACACACTACGAGCAGTACTTC	TRBV27	.	TRBJ2-7	few
CASRRDGIGGYTF	TGTGCCAGCAGACGGGACGGGATTGGGGGCTACACCTTC	TRBV21-1	.	TRBJ1-2	many
CASSRTASSYNEQFF	TGTGCCAGCAGCCGTACCGCTAGCTCCTACAATGAGCAGTTCTTC	TRBV7-3	.	TRBJ2-1	.
CASSLAMRGSPDTQYF	TGTGCCAGCAGCTTAGCGATGCGGGGCTCCCCAGATACGCAGTATTTT	TRBV7-3	.	TRBJ2-3	.
CASSLHGGNTEAFF	TGCGCCAGCAGCTTGCATGGGGGTAACACTGAAGCTTTCTTT	TRBV5-1	.	TRBJ1-1	many
CASSQSGMNTEAFF	TGTGCCAGCAGCCAATCAGGGATGAACACTGAAGCTTTCTTT	TRBV3-1	.	TRBJ1-1	.
CASSYSGRMDQPQHF	TGTGCCAGCAGTTACTCGGGCAGGATGGATCAGCCCCAGCATTTT	TRBV6-5	.	TRBJ1-5	.
CAISVKESYEQYF	TGTGCCATCAGTGTCAAAGAATCCTACGAGCAGTACTTC	TRBV10-3	.	TRBJ2-7	.
CAIGPGIGGDGYTF	TGTGCCATCGGGCCGGGGATAGGGGGAGATGGCTACACCTTC	TRBV10-3	.	TRBJ1-2	few
CASAEYGTDTQYF	TGTGCCAGCGCCGAGTATGGCACAGATACGCAGTATTTT	TRBV11-3	.	TRBJ2-3	few
CASSQLAGGYNEQFF	TGCGCCAGCAGCCAGCTAGCGGGGGGTTACAATGAGCAGTTCTTC	TRBV4-1	TRBD2	TRBJ2-1	few
CASSLPTGDGELFF	TGTGCCAGCAGCTTACCGACAGGGGACGGGGAGCTGTTTTTT	TRBV11-2	TRBD1	TRBJ2-2	many
CACQGAEGQPQHF	TGTGCCTGCCAAGGCGCAGAGGGGCAGCCCCAGCATTTT	TRBV27	.	TRBJ1-5	.